The clone carrying this T cell receptor (beta chain) occurred many times. TCRdb re-analysed the reads in MiXCR, keeping a single row per CDR3 protein. The profile shows about 250,000 distinct CDR3 sequences, 25% to 35% of them singletons. These data come from a study of kidney transplant recipient with SARS-CoV-2 infection. With V trimmed by 4 bases and J by 0 bases, 6 bases remained unmatched. This CDR3 has 14 residues. Germline V gene sequence: CDR1 DFQATT, CDR2 SNEGSKA (reference sequence). This receptor was taken from a young adult male patient who had COVID-19 and was a kidney transplant recipient. A share of the T cells may be of graft donor origin. The material was a blood sample, obtained at baseline and between days 110 and 120 from a kidney transplant recipient. The chain carries TRBV20-1 and TRBJ2-7, with 7 bases fitting TRBD2. In DNA, the CDR3 is TGCAGTGCTACGGCCGGCGGGGGCTCCTACGAGCAGTACTTC. This sequence encodes CSATAGGGSYEQYF.